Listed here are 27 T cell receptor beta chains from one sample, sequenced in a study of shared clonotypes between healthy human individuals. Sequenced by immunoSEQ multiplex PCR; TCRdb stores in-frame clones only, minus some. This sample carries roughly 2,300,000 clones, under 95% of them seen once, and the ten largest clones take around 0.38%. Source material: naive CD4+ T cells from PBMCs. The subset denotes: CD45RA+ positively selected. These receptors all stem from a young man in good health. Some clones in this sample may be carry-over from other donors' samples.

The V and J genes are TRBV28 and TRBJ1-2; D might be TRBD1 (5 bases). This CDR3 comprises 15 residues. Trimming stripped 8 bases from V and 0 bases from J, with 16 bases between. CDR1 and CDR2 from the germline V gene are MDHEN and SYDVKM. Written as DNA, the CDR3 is TGTGCCAGCGTAATTGAGGGGCCACCTAACTATGGCTACACCTTC. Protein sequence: CASVIEGPPNYGYTF.

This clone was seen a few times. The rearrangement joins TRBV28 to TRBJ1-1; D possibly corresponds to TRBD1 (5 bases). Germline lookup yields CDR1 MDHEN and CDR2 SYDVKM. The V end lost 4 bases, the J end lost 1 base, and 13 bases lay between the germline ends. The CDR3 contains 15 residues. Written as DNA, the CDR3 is TGTGCCAGCAGTTCGCCATCGACAGCGAACACTGAAGCTTTCTTT. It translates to CASSSPSTANTEAFF.

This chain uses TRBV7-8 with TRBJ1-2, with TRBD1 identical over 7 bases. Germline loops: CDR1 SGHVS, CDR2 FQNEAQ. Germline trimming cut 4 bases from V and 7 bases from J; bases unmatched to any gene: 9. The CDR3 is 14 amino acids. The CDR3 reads CASSSIQGLVGYTF. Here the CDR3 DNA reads TGTGCCAGCAGCTCAATACAGGGGTTGGTTGGCTACACCTTC.

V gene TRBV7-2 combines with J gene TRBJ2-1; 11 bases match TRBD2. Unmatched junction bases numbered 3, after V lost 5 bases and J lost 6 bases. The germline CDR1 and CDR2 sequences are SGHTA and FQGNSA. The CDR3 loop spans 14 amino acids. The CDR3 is CASSVGLAANEQFF. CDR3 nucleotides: TGTGCCAGCAGCGTGGGACTAGCGGCCAATGAGCAGTTCTTC.

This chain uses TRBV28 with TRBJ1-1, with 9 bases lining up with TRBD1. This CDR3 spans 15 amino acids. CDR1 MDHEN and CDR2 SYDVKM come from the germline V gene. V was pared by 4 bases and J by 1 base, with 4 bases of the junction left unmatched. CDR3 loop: CASSYTGQGNTEAFF. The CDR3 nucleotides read TGTGCCAGCAGTTATACGGGACAGGGGAACACTGAAGCTTTCTTT.

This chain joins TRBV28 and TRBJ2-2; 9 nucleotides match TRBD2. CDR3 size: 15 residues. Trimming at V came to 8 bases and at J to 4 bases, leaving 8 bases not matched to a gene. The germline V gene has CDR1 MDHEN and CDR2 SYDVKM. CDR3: CASEVREGLTGELFF. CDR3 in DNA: TGTGCCAGCGAGGTGCGGGAGGGCCTCACCGGGGAGCTGTTTTTT.

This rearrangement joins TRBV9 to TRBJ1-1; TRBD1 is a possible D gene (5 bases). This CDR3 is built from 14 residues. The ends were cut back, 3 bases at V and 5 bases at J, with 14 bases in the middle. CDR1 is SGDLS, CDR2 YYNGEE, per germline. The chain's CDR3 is CASSAEPRGTEAFF. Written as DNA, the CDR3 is TGTGCCAGCAGCGCGGAACCCCGGGGGACTGAAGCTTTCTTT.

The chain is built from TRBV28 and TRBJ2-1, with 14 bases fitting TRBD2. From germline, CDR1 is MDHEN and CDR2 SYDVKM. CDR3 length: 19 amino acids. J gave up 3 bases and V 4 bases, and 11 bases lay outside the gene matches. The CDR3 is CASSWLGTSGSKGYNEQFF. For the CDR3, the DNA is TGTGCCAGCAGTTGGCTGGGGACTAGCGGGAGTAAGGGCTACAATGAGCAGTTCTTC. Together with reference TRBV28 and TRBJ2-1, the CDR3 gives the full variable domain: DVKVTQSSRYLVKRTGEKVFLECVQDMDHENMFWYRQDPGLGLRLIYFSYDVKMKEKGDIPEGYSVSREKKERFSLILESASTNQTSMYLCASSWLGTSGSKGYNEQFFGPGTRLTVL.

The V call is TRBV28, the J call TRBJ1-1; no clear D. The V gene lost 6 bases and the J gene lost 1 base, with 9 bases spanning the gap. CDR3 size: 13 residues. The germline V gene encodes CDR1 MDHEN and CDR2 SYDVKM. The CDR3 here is CASRWWGNTEAFF. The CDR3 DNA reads TGTGCCAGCAGGTGGTGGGGGAACACTGAAGCTTTCTTT.

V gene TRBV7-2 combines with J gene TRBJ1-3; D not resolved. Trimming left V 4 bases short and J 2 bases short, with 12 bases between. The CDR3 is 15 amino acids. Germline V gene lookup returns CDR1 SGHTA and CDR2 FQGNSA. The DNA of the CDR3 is TGTGCCAGCAGCTCGACATCGGGCCCTGGAAACACCATATATTTT. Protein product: CASSSTSGPGNTIYF.

CDR3 sequence (DNA): TGTGCCAGCAGCTCCCCCCAGAACACTGAAGCTTTCTTT. As protein: CASSSPQNTEAFF. The rearrangement links TRBV11-3 to TRBJ1-1; D is uncertain. Germline assignment: CDR1 SGHNT and CDR2 YENEEA. V lost 4 bases to trimming and J lost 1 base, with 7 bases between them. The CDR3 is made up of 13 amino acids. Variable domain in full (rest from reference TRBV11-3 and TRBJ1-1): EAGVVQSPRYKIIEKKQPVAFWCNPISGHNTLYWYLQNLGQGPELLIRYENEEAVDDSQLPKDRFSAERLKGVDSTLKIQPAELGDSAVYLCASSSPQNTEAFFGQGTRLTVV.

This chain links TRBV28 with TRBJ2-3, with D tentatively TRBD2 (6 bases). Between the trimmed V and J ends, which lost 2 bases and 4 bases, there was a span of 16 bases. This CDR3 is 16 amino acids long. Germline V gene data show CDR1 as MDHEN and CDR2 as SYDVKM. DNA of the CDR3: TGTGCCAGCAGTTTAGGCTTTCGGGAGAGGGCAGATACGCAGTATTTT. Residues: CASSLGFRERADTQYF.

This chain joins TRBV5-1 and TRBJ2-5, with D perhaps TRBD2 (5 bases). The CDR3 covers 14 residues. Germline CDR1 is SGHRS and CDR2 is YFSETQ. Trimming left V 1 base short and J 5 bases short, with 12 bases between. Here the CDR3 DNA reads TGCGCCAGCAGCTTGTTGCGAGGACTGGAGACCCAGTACTTC. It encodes CASSLLRGLETQYF.

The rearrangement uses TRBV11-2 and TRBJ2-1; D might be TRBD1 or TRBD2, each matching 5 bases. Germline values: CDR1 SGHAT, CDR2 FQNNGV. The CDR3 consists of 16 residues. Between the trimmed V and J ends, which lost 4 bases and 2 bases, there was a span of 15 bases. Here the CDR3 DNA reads TGTGCCAGCAGCTCTAAATCGGGACCACCCTACAATGAGCAGTTCTTC. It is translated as CASSSKSGPPYNEQFF.

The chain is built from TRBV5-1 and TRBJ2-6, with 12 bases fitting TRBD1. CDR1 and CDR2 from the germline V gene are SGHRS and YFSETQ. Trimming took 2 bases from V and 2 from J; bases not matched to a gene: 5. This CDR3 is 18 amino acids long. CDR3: CASSLSGQGAPGANVLTF. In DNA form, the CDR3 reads TGCGCCAGCAGCTTATCGGGACAGGGGGCGCCTGGGGCCAACGTCCTGACTTTC.

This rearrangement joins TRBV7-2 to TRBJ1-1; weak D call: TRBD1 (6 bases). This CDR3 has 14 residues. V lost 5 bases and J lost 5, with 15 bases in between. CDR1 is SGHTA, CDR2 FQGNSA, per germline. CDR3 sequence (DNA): TGTGCCAGCAGCGTACAGGGAGGTTTGACTGAAGCTTTCTTT. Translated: CASSVQGGLTEAFF.

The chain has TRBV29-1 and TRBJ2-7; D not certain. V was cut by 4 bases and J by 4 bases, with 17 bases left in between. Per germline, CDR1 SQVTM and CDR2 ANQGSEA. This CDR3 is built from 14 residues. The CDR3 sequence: CSVVDPGGEYEQYF. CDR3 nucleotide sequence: TGCAGCGTTGTTGACCCAGGCGGAGAATACGAGCAGTACTTC.

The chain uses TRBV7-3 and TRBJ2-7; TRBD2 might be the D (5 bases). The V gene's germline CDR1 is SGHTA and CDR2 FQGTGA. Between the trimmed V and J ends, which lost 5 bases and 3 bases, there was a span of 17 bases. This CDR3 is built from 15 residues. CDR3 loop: CASSPGVGDSYEQYF. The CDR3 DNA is TGTGCCAGCAGCCCCGGGGTTGGAGATAGCTACGAGCAGTACTTC.

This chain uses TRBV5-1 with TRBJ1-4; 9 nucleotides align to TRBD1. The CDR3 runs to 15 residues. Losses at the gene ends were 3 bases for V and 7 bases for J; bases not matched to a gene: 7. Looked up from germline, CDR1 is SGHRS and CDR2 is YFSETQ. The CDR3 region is CASSYSGQGGEKLFF. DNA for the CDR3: TGCGCCAGCAGCTACTCGGGACAGGGAGGTGAAAAACTGTTTTTT.

CDR3 nucleotides: TGTGCCAGCAGACAATATTCCACAGATACGCAGTATTTT. It encodes CASRQYSTDTQYF. The chain joins TRBV6-5 to TRBJ2-3; D unresolved. Germline assignment: CDR1 MNHEY and CDR2 SVGAGI. Trimming stripped 6 bases from V and 2 bases from J, with 9 bases between. This CDR3 has 13 residues.

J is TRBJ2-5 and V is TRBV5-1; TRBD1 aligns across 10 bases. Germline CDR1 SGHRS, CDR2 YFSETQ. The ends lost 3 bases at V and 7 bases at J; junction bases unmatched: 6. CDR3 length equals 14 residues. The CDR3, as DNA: TGCGCCAGCAGCTCCGGGACAGGGGCAGGGACCCAGTACTTC. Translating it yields CASSSGTGAGTQYF.

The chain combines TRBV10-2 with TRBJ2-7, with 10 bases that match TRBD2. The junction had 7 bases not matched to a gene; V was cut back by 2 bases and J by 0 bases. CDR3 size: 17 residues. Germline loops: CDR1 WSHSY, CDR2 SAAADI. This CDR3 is CASSEPGLAKSSYEQYF. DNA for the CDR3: TGCGCCAGCAGTGAGCCGGGACTAGCGAAAAGCTCCTACGAGCAGTACTTC.

As DNA, the CDR3 is TGTGCCGGTTCTATGAGGGGAGCAGATACGCAGTATTTT. It encodes CAGSMRGADTQYF. The V gene is TRBV18, the J gene TRBJ2-3, with D perhaps being TRBD1 or TRBD2 (5 bases each). The germline V gene encodes CDR1 KGHSH and CDR2 LQKENI. The CDR3 totals 13 residues. Trimming pared 11 bases from V and 4 bases from J, leaving 16 bases between.

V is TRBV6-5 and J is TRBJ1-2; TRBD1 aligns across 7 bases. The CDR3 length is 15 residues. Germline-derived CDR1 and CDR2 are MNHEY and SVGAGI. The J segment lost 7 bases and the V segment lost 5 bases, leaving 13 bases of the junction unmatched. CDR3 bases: TGTGCCAGCAGTACCTCCGGAACAGGGGCGCCTGGCTACACCTTC. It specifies CASSTSGTGAPGYTF.

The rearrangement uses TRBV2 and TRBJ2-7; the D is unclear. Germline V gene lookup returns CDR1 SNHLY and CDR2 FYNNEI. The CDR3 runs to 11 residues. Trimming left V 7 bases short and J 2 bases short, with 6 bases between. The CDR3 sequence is CASKLAYEQYF. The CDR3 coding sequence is TGTGCCAGCAAGCTGGCCTACGAGCAGTACTTC.

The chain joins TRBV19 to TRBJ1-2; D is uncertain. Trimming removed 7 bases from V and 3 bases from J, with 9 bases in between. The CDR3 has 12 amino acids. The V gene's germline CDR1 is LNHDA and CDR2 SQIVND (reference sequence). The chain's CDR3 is CASKEADYGYTF. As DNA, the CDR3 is TGTGCCAGTAAAGAGGCGGACTATGGCTACACCTTC.

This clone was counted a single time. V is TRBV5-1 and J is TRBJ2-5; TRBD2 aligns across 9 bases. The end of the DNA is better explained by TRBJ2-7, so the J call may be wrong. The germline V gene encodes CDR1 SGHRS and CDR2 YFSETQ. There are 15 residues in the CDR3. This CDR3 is CASSLEAGGPYEQYF. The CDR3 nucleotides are TGCGCCAGCAGCTTGGAGGCGGGAGGGCCCTACGAGCAGTACTTC.